A single sample gave rise to the 3 T cell receptor beta chains below, sequenced in a study of T cell responses to AZD1222 COVID-19 vaccine. TCRdb's table, derived via immunoSEQ multiplex PCR, lists solely in-frame clones and lacks some. Here the sample spans roughly 80,000 clones, about nine tenths being singletons. Sequencing was performed on peripheral blood, taken 28 days after the second AZD1222 dose. Receptors were obtained from an adult who received the AZD1222 COVID-19 vaccine.

This clone is a singleton in its sample. The chain employs TRBV5-1 and TRBJ2-7; 10 bases line up with TRBD2. CDR3 length: 16 amino acids. With 0 bases clipped from V and 0 bases from J, the junction kept 3 bases outside the gene matches. CDR1 is SGHRS and CDR2 is YFSETQ in the germline V gene. The CDR3 reads CASSLVPSGSSYEQYF. DNA for the CDR3: TGCGCCAGCAGCTTGGTTCCTAGCGGGAGCTCCTACGAGCAGTACTTC.

The chain couples TRBV5-6 to TRBJ2-5; 9 nucleotides line up with TRBD2. This CDR3 is 14 amino acids long. The junction had 5 bases not matched to a gene; V was cut back by 4 bases and J by 4 bases. Per germline, CDR1 SGHDT and CDR2 YYEEEE. CDR3 DNA sequence: TGTGCCAGCAGCCGCGGGGGGGGCAGAGAGACCCAGTACTTC. Translated: CASSRGGGRETQYF.

The J gene is TRBJ1-5, the V gene TRBV5-5; 7 nucleotides match TRBD1. This CDR3 is built from 15 residues. The germline V gene encodes CDR1 SGHKS and CDR2 YYEKEE (reference sequence). The trim removed 5 bases at V and 0 bases at J, leaving 5 bases unmatched. For the CDR3, the DNA is TGTGCCAGCAGTTGGACAGGCTATAGCAATCAGCCCCAGCATTTT. As protein: CASSWTGYSNQPQHF.